The 24 T cell receptor beta chains in this list originate from one sample, sequenced in a study of blood T cell repertoires in COVID-19. The data were produced by immunoSEQ multiplex PCR, yet TCRdb's version contains in-frame clones alone and is incomplete. The table records some 150,000 clones, roughly 74% of them present only once. The source material was peripheral blood. The receptor set was obtained from a woman older than 75 with acute or convalescent COVID-19.

The chain couples TRBV30 to TRBJ2-4; a weak D match, TRBD2 (6 bases). V lost 1 base, J lost 0 bases, and 7 bases lay in between. CDR1 and CDR2 (germline): GTSNPN, SVGIG (reference sequence). The CDR3 length is 14 residues. The CDR3 DNA reads as TGTGCCTGGAGTGGGGGGGTAGCCAAAAACATTCAGTACTTC. Its protein is CAWSGGVAKNIQYF.

In its sample, this clone was seen a few times. This chain links TRBV27 with TRBJ1-5; D might be TRBD1 (5 bases). V lost 4 bases and J 5 bases, leaving 9 bases between the germline ends. The CDR3 contains 13 residues. CDR1 and CDR2 from the germline V gene are MNHEY and SMNVEV (reference sequence). CDR3 DNA: TGTGCCAGCAGTTGGACATACGATCAGCCCCAGCATTTT. Translated: CASSWTYDQPQHF.

This clone has only one observation. This chain uses TRBV5-1 with TRBJ1-3, with D possibly matching TRBD1 (5 bases). Germline assignment: CDR1 SGHRS and CDR2 YFSETQ. The CDR3 length is 16 residues. Between the trimmed V and J ends, which lost 4 bases and 2 bases, there was a span of 16 bases. As DNA, the CDR3 is TGCGCCAGCAGCAGCTTGGGGGGGACGACTGGAAACACCATATATTTT. Protein product: CASSSLGGTTGNTIYF.

This sequence joins TRBV6-1 and TRBJ2-5; 7 bases are a match to TRBD1. Germline CDR1 and CDR2: MNHNS and SASEGT. Trimming took 4 bases from V and 4 from J; bases not matched to a gene: 12. This CDR3 region has 16 residues. DNA for the CDR3: TGTGCCAGCAGTGCCGACAGGGCGGGCAAGGGAGAGACCCAGTACTTC. Its translation: CASSADRAGKGETQYF.

V and J are TRBV30 and TRBJ1-5; 8 nucleotides agree with TRBD1. CDR3 length equals 14 residues. CDR1 and CDR2 (germline): GTSNPN, SVGIG (reference sequence). The ends lost 3 bases at V and 7 bases at J; junction bases unmatched: 8. The CDR3 protein is CAWSQGQVGQPQHF. In DNA, the CDR3 is TGTGCCTGGAGCCAGGGACAGGTGGGCCAGCCCCAGCATTTT.

The chain carries TRBV3-1 (or the pseudogene TRBV3-2) and TRBJ1-2; D may be TRBD1 (5 bases). Germline CDR1 is LGHDT and CDR2 is YNNKEL (reference sequence). The CDR3 length is 15 residues. Trimming took 0 bases from V and 1 from J, leaving 9 bases between them. CDR3 residues: CASSQDGAFNYGYTF. The CDR3 region has the DNA TGTGCCAGCAGCCAAGATGGGGCGTTTAACTATGGCTACACCTTC.

This clone was counted once. The chain combines TRBV18 with TRBJ1-3; 7 bases align to TRBD1. The CDR3 consists of 16 residues. Germline-derived CDR1 and CDR2 are KGHSH and LQKENI. After removal of 3 bases from V and 0 bases from J, the junction contained 5 bases not matched to a gene. This CDR3 is CASSPDRAASGNTIYF. CDR3 nucleotide sequence: TGTGCCAGCTCACCCGACAGGGCCGCCTCTGGAAACACCATATATTTT.

In DNA, the CDR3 is TGTGCCAGCACTCGAGGTCGGGAGACCCAGTACTTC. Protein sequence: CASTRGRETQYF. The V and J genes are TRBV2 and TRBJ2-5; no reliable D call. The CDR3 length is 12 residues. The V gene lost 7 bases and the J gene lost 5 bases, with 11 bases spanning the gap. Germline V gene sequence: CDR1 SNHLY, CDR2 FYNNEI.

The CDR3 reads CASSTPGTGGDEQYF. The CDR3 DNA reads TGTGCCAGCAGTACCCCTGGGACAGGGGGGGACGAGCAGTACTTC. This rearrangement joins TRBV28 to TRBJ2-7; the match to TRBD1 covers 11 bases. Germline V gene data show CDR1 as MDHEN and CDR2 as SYDVKM. This CDR3 comprises 15 residues. V shed 5 bases, J shed 5 bases, and the junction held 8 bases outside the gene matches.

The chain recombines TRBV7-2 with TRBJ2-1, with D unresolved. V shed 5 bases and J shed 7 bases, with 15 bases lying between them. From germline, CDR1 is SGHTA and CDR2 FQGNSA. This CDR3 has 14 amino acids. CDR3 nucleotides: TGTGCCAGCAGCCCTAGATCCGAAAGAAATGAGCAGTTCTTC. Translated: CASSPRSERNEQFF.

The chain uses TRBV11-3 and TRBJ2-2, with a weak D call TRBD2 (5 bases). V gave up 5 bases and J gave up 2 bases, with 12 bases separating them. Germline-derived CDR1 and CDR2 are SGHNT and YENEEA. This CDR3 has 15 amino acids. This CDR3 is CASSPGLYNTGELFF. The DNA of the CDR3 is TGTGCCAGCAGCCCTGGACTCTATAACACCGGGGAGCTGTTTTTT.

The chain uses TRBV19 and TRBJ1-4, with 9 bases that match TRBD1. There are 14 residues in the CDR3. The germline V gene has CDR1 LNHDA and CDR2 SQIVND (reference sequence). With 4 bases clipped from V and 8 bases from J, the junction kept 5 bases outside the gene matches. The DNA of the CDR3 is TGTGCCAGTAGTAGCCGACAGGGGGGGGAAAAACTGTTTTTT. This translates into CASSSRQGGEKLFF. Drawing the rest from reference TRBV19 and TRBJ1-4, the complete variable domain is DGGITQSPKYLFRKEGQNVTLSCEQNLNHDAMYWYRQDPGQGLRLIYYSQIVNDFQKGDIAEGYSVSREKKESFPLTVTSAQKNPTAFYLCASSSRQGGEKLFFGSGTQLSVL.

Only a few counts were recorded for this clone. The chain's CDR3 is CASSLYSAGGNSPLHF. CDR3 coding DNA: TGTGCCAGCAGCTTGTATTCGGCGGGAGGTAATTCACCCCTCCACTTT. This chain uses TRBV5-8 with TRBJ1-6; D unresolved. This CDR3 spans 16 amino acids. The germline gives CDR1 SGHTS, CDR2 YDEGEE. V lost 1 base to trimming and J lost 6 bases, with 14 bases between them.

The rearrangement joins TRBV20-1 to TRBJ1-5; 9 bases are a match to TRBD1. The V gene end was trimmed by 3 bases and the J gene end by 5 bases; junction bases not matched to a gene: 8. CDR3 length equals 15 residues. Germline V CDR1 and CDR2: DFQATT, SNEGSKA (reference sequence). CDR3 nucleotides: TGCAGTGCTAGTCCGGGACAGGGCCGCTATCAGCCCCAGCATTTT. Translated, it gives CSASPGQGRYQPQHF.

This clone was seen just once. This chain uses TRBV19 with TRBJ1-1, with D uncertain. Trimming stripped 8 bases from V and 0 bases from J, with 19 bases between. The CDR3 contains 16 residues. Germline V gene sequence: CDR1 LNHDA, CDR2 SQIVND (reference sequence). For the CDR3, the DNA is TGTGCCAGTTCCGCACCTTCGAGGGCGGTGAACACTGAAGCTTTCTTT. Amino acid sequence: CASSAPSRAVNTEAFF.

The chain has TRBV19 and TRBJ1-1; D not resolved. CDR1 is LNHDA and CDR2 is SQIVND in the germline V gene (reference sequence). The germline V and J ends were trimmed by 7 bases and 6 bases, with 12 bases remaining between them. The CDR3 loop spans 12 amino acids. CDR3 nucleotide sequence: TGTGCCAGTATCCTACGAGGCGCTGAAGCTTTCTTT. Amino acid sequence: CASILRGAEAFF.

This clone came up once. V and J are TRBV3-1 (or the pseudogene TRBV3-2) and TRBJ1-1; 9 bases fit TRBD1. The germline CDR1 and CDR2 sequences are LGHDT and YNNKEL (reference sequence). The length of the CDR3 is 13 residues. Trimming at V came to 4 bases and at J to 11 bases, leaving 8 bases not matched to a gene. In nucleotides, the CDR3 is TGTGCCAGCAGCCCGGGGACAGGGATTAGGGCTTTCTTT. It is translated as CASSPGTGIRAFF.

The chain is built from TRBV19 and TRBJ1-2; a possible D gene is TRBD1 (5 bases). V lost 5 bases to trimming and J lost 0 bases, with 16 bases between them. CDR1 and CDR2 from the germline V gene are LNHDA and SQIVND (reference sequence). The CDR3 runs 16 residues. This CDR3 reads CASSFTGTRANYGYTF. DNA of the CDR3: TGTGCCAGTAGTTTCACCGGGACTAGAGCTAACTATGGCTACACCTTC.

V is TRBV3-1 (or the pseudogene TRBV3-2) and J is TRBJ1-2; 7 bases map to TRBD1. V gave up 1 base and J gave up 8 bases; unmatched junction bases: 7. The CDR3 length is 14 residues. Germline CDR1 reads LGHDT; CDR2 reads YNNKEL (reference sequence). Here the CDR3 DNA reads TGTGCCAGCAGCCAAGCCCCTACAGGGGTCGGCTACACCTTC. Residues: CASSQAPTGVGYTF.

The chain links TRBV28 to TRBJ1-2; weak D call: TRBD1 (6 bases). There are 14 residues in the CDR3. Germline V gives CDR1 MDHEN, CDR2 SYDVKM. Between the trimmed V and J ends, which lost 2 bases and 5 bases, there was a span of 12 bases. In DNA, the CDR3 is TGTGCCAGCAGTTTAGCCAGGGGAGGGTATGGCTACACCTTC. It encodes CASSLARGGYGYTF.

V usage is TRBV18 and J usage is TRBJ1-2; tentatively, D is TRBD1 (6 bases). The CDR3 has 14 residues. V was trimmed by 2 bases and J by 6 bases, leaving 13 bases between them. In germline, CDR1 is KGHSH, CDR2 LQKENI. The CDR3 loop is CASSPSYRADGYTF. The CDR3 region has the DNA TGTGCCAGCTCACCATCATACAGGGCAGATGGCTACACCTTC.

The CDR3 sequence is CASSLSPKGTGELFF. DNA of the CDR3: TGTGCCAGCAGTTTAAGCCCGAAGGGGACCGGGGAGCTGTTTTTT. The chain employs TRBV28 and TRBJ2-2; possible D gene TRBD1, 5 bases. Looked up from germline, CDR1 is MDHEN and CDR2 is SYDVKM. The CDR3 loop spans 15 amino acids. V was cut by 2 bases and J by 5 bases, with 12 bases left in between. The full variable domain, in which reference TRBV28 and TRBJ2-2 provide the parts outside the CDR3, is DVKVTQSSRYLVKRTGEKVFLECVQDMDHENMFWYRQDPGLGLRLIYFSYDVKMKEKGDIPEGYSVSREKKERFSLILESASTNQTSMYLCASSLSPKGTGELFFGEGSRLTVL.

Many counts were recorded for this clone. V is TRBV5-1 and J is TRBJ2-2; a possible D gene is TRBD2 (6 bases). Germline values: CDR1 SGHRS, CDR2 YFSETQ. The V end lost 0 bases, the J end lost 7 bases, and 7 bases lay between the germline ends. CDR3 size: 13 residues. As DNA, the CDR3 is TGCGCCAGCAGCTTGGTCGGGGGCGGGGAGCTGTTTTTT. The encoded protein is CASSLVGGGELFF. The whole variable domain, filled in from reference TRBV5-1 and TRBJ2-2, reads KAGVTQTPRYLIKTRGQQVTLSCSPISGHRSVSWYQQTPGQGLQFLFEYFSETQRNKGNFPGRFSGRQFSNSRSEMNVSTLELGDSALYLCASSLVGGGELFFGEGSRLTVL.

The chain joins TRBV5-1 to TRBJ2-1; 7 nucleotides agree with TRBD1. This CDR3 has 15 residues. CDR1 is SGHRS, CDR2 YFSETQ, per germline. V dropped 4 bases and J dropped 2; count of bases not matched to a gene: 6. CDR3 sequence: CASSRGQTTYNEQFF. In DNA, the CDR3 is TGCGCCAGCAGCAGGGGACAGACGACCTACAATGAGCAGTTCTTC.